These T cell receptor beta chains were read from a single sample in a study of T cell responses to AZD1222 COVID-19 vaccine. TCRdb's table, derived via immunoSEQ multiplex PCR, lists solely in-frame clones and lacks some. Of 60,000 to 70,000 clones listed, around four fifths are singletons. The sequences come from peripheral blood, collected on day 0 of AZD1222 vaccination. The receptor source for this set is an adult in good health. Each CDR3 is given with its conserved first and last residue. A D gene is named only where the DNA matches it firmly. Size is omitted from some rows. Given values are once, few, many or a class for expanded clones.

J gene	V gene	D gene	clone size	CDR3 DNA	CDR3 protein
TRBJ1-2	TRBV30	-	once	TGTGCCACGGGGCCGGGGGCCTACTATGGCTACACCTTC	CATGPGAYYGYTF
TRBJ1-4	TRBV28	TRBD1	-	TGTGCCAGCAGTCCCGGGACAGGGGGCGGAGAAAAACTGTTTTTT	CASSPGTGGGEKLFF
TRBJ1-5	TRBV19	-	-	TGTGCCAGTAGTACGACGACAGGAGTAGGTCAGCCCCAGCATTTT	CASSTTTGVGQPQHF
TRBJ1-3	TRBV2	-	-	TGTGCCAGCAGAGGACAGCGCCTTGGAAACACCATATATTTT	CASRGQRLGNTIYF
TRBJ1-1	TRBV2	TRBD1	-	TGTGCCAGCAGTGAGATGACAGGGAGTAACACTGAAGCTTTCTTT	CASSEMTGSNTEAFF
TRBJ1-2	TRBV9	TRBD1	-	TGTGCCAGCAGCGTCACAGGGGGGGACTATGGCTACACCTTC	CASSVTGGDYGYTF
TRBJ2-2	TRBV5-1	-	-	TGCGCCAGCTCGATACGGACCACGCAGCCCACCGGGGAGCTGTTTTTT	CASSIRTTQPTGELFF
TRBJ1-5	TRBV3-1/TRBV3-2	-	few	TGTGCCAGCAGCCAAGAGGGTATCCAGCCCCAGCATTTT	CASSQEGIQPQHF
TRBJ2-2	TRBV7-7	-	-	TGTGCCAGCAGCTTAGTAGCCAGCACCGGGGAGCTGTTTTTT	CASSLVASTGELFF
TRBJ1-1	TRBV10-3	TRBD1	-	TGTGCCATCAGTGAGAGACAGGGGTACACTGAAGCTTTCTTT	CAISERQGYTEAFF
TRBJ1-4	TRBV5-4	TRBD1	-	TGTGCCAGCAGCCTTGACAGGGGGGGTGAAAAACTGTTTTTT	CASSLDRGGEKLFF
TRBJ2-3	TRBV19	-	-	TGTGCCAGTAGTATGTCTGGCACAGATACGCAGTATTTT	CASSMSGTDTQYF
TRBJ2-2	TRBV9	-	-	TGTGCCAGCAGCCCCCGGGACATTTCGAACACCGGGGAGCTGTTTTTT	CASSPRDISNTGELFF
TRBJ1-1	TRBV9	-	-	TGTGCCAGCAGCGAGACGTCCAGGGGTAGCACTGAAGCTTTCTTT	CASSETSRGSTEAFF
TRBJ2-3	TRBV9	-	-	TGTGCCAGCAGCGTACGTTGGGCAGGGAGCACAGATACGCAGTATTTT	CASSVRWAGSTDTQYF
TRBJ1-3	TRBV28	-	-	TGTGCCAGCAGGGTGACAGCCTCTGGAAACACCATATATTTT	CASRVTASGNTIYF
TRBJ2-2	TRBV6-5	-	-	TGTGCCAGCAGTTACTCTACGGGGGAGCTGTTTTTT	CASSYSTGELFF
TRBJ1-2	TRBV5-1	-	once	TGCGCCAGCACCCCCGGGGGGACGAGGGGCTACACCTTC	CASTPGGTRGYTF
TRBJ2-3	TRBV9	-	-	TGTGCCAGCAGCGTAGTACCAGCGGGCCCCACAGATACGCAGTATTTT	CASSVVPAGPTDTQYF
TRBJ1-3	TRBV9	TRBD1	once	TGTGCCAGCAGCGCCCCGACAGGGCGTAACACCATATATTTT	CASSAPTGRNTIYF
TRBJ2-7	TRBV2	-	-	TGTGCCTCCGGAGTCGGGGGGCTACTCTCCTACGAGCAGTACTTC	CASGVGGLLSYEQYF
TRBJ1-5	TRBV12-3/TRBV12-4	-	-	TGTGCCAGCAGTTTGAGAGATCAGCCCCAGCATTTT	CASSLRDQPQHF
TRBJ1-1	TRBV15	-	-	TGTGCCACCAGCAGGAGAGGGAGTGACGAGCGAGCTTTCTTT	CATSRRGSDERAFF
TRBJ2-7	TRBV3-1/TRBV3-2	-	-	TGTGCCAGCAGCCCCTTTGGACAGGGAGGGTCCTACGAGCAGTACTTC	CASSPFGQGGSYEQYF
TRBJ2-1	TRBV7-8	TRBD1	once	TGTGCCAGCAGCAACCGGGACAGGGCCATTGAGCAGTTCTTC	CASSNRDRAIEQFF
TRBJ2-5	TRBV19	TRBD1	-	TGTGCCAGTACCACGACCCGGGGACAGGGAACGTTAGAGACCCAGTACTTC	CASTTTRGQGTLETQYF
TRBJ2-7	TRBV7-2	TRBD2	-	TGTGCCAGCAGCGGGCTAGCGGGGGGACCCTACGAGCAGTACTTC	CASSGLAGGPYEQYF
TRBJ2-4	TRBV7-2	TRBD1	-	TGTGCCAGCAGCCGCGGACAGGGGGGTATTCAGTACTTC	CASSRGQGGIQYF
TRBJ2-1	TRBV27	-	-	TGTGCCAGCAGTTTATACAGGGCAGGGGAGCAGTTCTTC	CASSLYRAGEQFF
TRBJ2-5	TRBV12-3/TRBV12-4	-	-	TGTGCCAGCAGTTTCCTCAGGCCAGAGACCCAGTACTTC	CASSFLRPETQYF
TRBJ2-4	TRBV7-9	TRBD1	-	TGTGCTTCGGGACAGGGGGTTACGGACATTCAGTACTTC	CASGQGVTDIQYF
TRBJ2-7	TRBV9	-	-	TGTGCCAGCAGCGTAGCTACGACGGGGGCGGGAGAGCAGTACTTC	CASSVATTGAGEQYF
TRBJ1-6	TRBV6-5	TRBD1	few	TGTGCCAGCAGTACGGACAGGGCAAATTCACCCCTCCACTTT	CASSTDRANSPLHF
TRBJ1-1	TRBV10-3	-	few	TGTGCCATCCAAGACAGACTGAACACTGAAGCTTTCTTT	CAIQDRLNTEAFF
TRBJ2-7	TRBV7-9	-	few	TGTGCCAGCAGCTCATCTGGGCTCGCCGAGCAGTACTTC	CASSSSGLAEQYF
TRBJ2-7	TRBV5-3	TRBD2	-	TGTGCCAGAAGCATCGGACTAGCGGGGCTTTACTTC	CARSIGLAGLYF
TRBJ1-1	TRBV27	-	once	TGTGCCAGCAATCTCTTTGTGAACACTGAAGCTTTCTTT	CASNLFVNTEAFF
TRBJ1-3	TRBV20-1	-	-	TGCAGTGCTAGAGCTATCGACACCATATATTTT	CSARAIDTIYF
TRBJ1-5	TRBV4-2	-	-	TGTGCCAGCAGCCAAGATCTAAATCAGCCCCAGCATTTT	CASSQDLNQPQHF
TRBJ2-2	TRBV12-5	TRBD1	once	TGTGCTAGTGGAATGACAGGGTTCGGTAACGGGGAGCTGTTTTTT	CASGMTGFGNGELFF
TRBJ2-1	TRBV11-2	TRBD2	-	TGTGCCAGCAGCCCGCCCGGGACTAGCGGGTCTAGGGAGCAGTTCTTC	CASSPPGTSGSREQFF
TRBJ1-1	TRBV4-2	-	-	TGTGCCAGCAGCCAAGATTTGCGGGGGGGTAACACTGAAGCTTTCTTT	CASSQDLRGGNTEAFF
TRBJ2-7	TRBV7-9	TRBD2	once	TGTGCCAGCAGCTTAGAAGCGGGGGGGCACTACGAGCAGTACTTC	CASSLEAGGHYEQYF
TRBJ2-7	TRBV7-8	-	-	TGTGCCAGCAGCCCCAGGGGTGGGTCGGCCTACGAGCAGTACTTC	CASSPRGGSAYEQYF
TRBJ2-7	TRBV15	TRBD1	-	TGTGCCACCAGCAGGGAGGCCCTAGGACAGGGCGGCGAGCAGTACTTC	CATSREALGQGGEQYF
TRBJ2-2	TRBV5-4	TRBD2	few	TGTGCCAGCAGCTTTGGATCTCGGGGAGGGGAGATGACCGGGGAGCTGTTTTTT	CASSFGSRGGEMTGELFF
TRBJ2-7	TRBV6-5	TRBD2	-	TGTGCCAGCAGCAGACTAGCGGGGGTATTGGGCGAGCAGTACTTC	CASSRLAGVLGEQYF
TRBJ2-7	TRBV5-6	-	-	TGTGCCAGCAGCCCGTGGGACAACAATTTCTACGAGCAGTACTTC	CASSPWDNNFYEQYF
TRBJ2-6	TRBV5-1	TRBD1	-	TGCGCCAGCAGCTTGGGGACAGGCTCTGGGGCCAACGTCCTGACTTTC	CASSLGTGSGANVLTF
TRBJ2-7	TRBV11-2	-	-	TGTGCCAGCAGCTTAGTTCGGGCGGGCGAGCAGTACTTC	CASSLVRAGEQYF
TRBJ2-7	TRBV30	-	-	TGTGCCTGGAGTAAAGAACAATCGGACCGTGAGCAGTACTTC	CAWSKEQSDREQYF
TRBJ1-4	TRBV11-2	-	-	TGTGCCAGCAGCTTACAGGCGTCTAATGAAAAACTGTTTTTT	CASSLQASNEKLFF
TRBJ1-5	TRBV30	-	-	TGTGCCCAAAGGGCGGGGAACAATCAGCCCCAGCATTTT	CAQRAGNNQPQHF
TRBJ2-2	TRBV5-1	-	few	TGCGCCAGCAGCTTGGAACCGGGGGCGGGCACCGGGGAGCTGTTTTTT	CASSLEPGAGTGELFF
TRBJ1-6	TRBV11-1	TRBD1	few	TGTGCCAGCAGCCTGGACAGGGCGACCTATAATTCACCCCTCCACTTT	CASSLDRATYNSPLHF
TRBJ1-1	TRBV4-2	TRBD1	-	TGTGCCAGCAGCCTAGAACAGGGGGCGAGGACTGAAGCTTTCTTT	CASSLEQGARTEAFF
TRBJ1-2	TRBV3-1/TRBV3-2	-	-	TGTGCCAGCAGCCAAGGCCTGATAGGGAATAACTATGGCTACACCTTC	CASSQGLIGNNYGYTF
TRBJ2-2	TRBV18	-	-	TGTGCCAGCTCACCACGGTCGGACACCGGGGAGCTGTTTTTT	CASSPRSDTGELFF